Many counts were recorded for the clone carrying this TCR beta chain. What it binds is unknown. The record originates from a study of metastatic and nonmetastatic thyroid tumors. Study background: Thyroid patients, malignant and benign, had repertoires compared across blood and tumor or nodule tissue. Study-level points and caveats: Compared with benign nodules, malignant thyroid tumors were reported to have significantly higher TCR beta diversity in both blood and tumor.

As processed by the authors: A classifier for distant metastasis in papillary thyroid cancer was constructed using CDR3 differences observed across clinicopathological groups. Via MiXCR, TCRdb re-called the PCR reads. TCRdb's processing, not the study's, gives the V and J calls here. Among 30,000 to 35,000 clones listed, around 16% were seen once. Patients underwent thyroid surgery, and none had received any treatment before it. CDR3 length: 16 amino acids. Germline V CDR1 and CDR2: MNHNS, SASEGT. The ends lost 3 bases at V and 9 bases at J; junction bases unmatched: 14. The V gene is TRBV6-1, the J gene TRBJ2-1, with 7 bases aligning to TRBD2. The origin of this receptor is a male donor with papillary thyroid cancer or a benign thyroid nodule (not recorded which). Some clones in this sample may be carry-over from other donors' samples. Material: blood. CDR3 nucleotide sequence: TGTGCCAGCAGTGATTGGCGGGAGACCTCGATGGGTGAGCAGTTCTTC. This gives the protein CASSDWRETSMGEQFF.